This is a list of T cell receptor beta chains from one sample in a study of blood T cell repertoires in COVID-19. TCRdb's table, derived via immunoSEQ multiplex PCR, lists solely in-frame clones and lacks some. The sample holds 300,000 or so clones, about 91% seen once. Sequenced: peripheral blood. The receptors here all came from a woman aged 25 to 39 who had recovered from COVID-19. Both conserved end residues are part of each CDR3. The order of the fields is clone size, J gene, D gene, V gene, CDR3 protein, CDR3 DNA. A D gene is named only where the DNA matches it firmly. Size is omitted from some rows. Given values are once, few, many or a class for expanded clones.

once | TRBJ2-1 | - | TRBV28 | CASRPTSPTPGNEQFF | TGTGCCAGCAGACCTACTAGCCCCACCCCGGGGAATGAGCAGTTCTTC
once | TRBJ2-7 | TRBD1 | TRBV6-5 | CASTMTGSSYEQYF | TGTGCCAGCACCATGACAGGGAGCTCCTACGAGCAGTACTTC
- | TRBJ1-1 | - | TRBV2 | CASSVKNTEAFF | TGTGCCAGCAGTGTAAAGAACACTGAAGCTTTCTTT
- | TRBJ2-1 | TRBD2 | TRBV6-1 | CASSERLAGGFEQFF | TGTGCCAGCAGTGAACGGCTAGCGGGGGGGTTCGAGCAGTTCTTC
- | TRBJ2-5 | - | TRBV18 | CASSPPGIETQYF | TGTGCCAGCTCACCACCGGGCATAGAGACCCAGTACTTC
- | TRBJ2-2 | TRBD1 | TRBV5-6 | CASSWDRTNTGELFF | TGTGCCAGCAGCTGGGACAGGACGAACACCGGGGAGCTGTTTTTT
- | TRBJ1-2 | - | TRBV28 | CASSPPLYGYTF | TGTGCCAGCAGTCCTCCCCTCTATGGCTACACCTTC
- | TRBJ2-1 | TRBD2 | TRBV5-1 | CASSLAGTRFNEQFF | TGCGCCAGCAGCTTGGCCGGGACTAGGTTTAATGAGCAGTTCTTC
- | TRBJ1-6 | - | TRBV27 | CASSSRGGTYNSPLHF | TGTGCCAGCAGTTCCCGCGGCGGCACCTATAATTCACCCCTCCACTTT
- | TRBJ2-1 | - | TRBV7-3 | CASSLAADRSGLEQFF | TGTGCCAGCAGCTTAGCGGCAGACCGGAGCGGTCTAGAGCAGTTCTTC
- | TRBJ2-3 | - | TRBV19 | CASSIDGRGDTQYF | TGTGCCAGTAGTATAGATGGTCGAGGAGATACGCAGTATTTT
- | TRBJ1-1 | - | TRBV6-5 | CASSPPRLQNTEAFF | TGTGCCAGCAGCCCCCCCCGATTACAGAACACTGAAGCTTTCTTT
- | TRBJ2-1 | TRBD2 | TRBV7-2 | CASSPPGGAYNEQFF | TGTGCCAGCAGCCCACCGGGGGGGGCCTACAATGAGCAGTTCTTC
- | TRBJ2-2 | TRBD1 | TRBV5-1 | CASSQTGGAKTGELFF | TGCGCCAGCAGCCAGACAGGGGGCGCAAAGACCGGGGAGCTGTTTTTT
- | TRBJ2-3 | TRBD2 | TRBV28 | CASSLLGRDTDTQYF | TGTGCCAGCAGTTTACTGGGGAGGGACACAGATACGCAGTATTTT
once | TRBJ2-3 | TRBD1 | TRBV5-4 | CASSRPDRTPSTDTQYF | TGTGCCAGCAGCCGCCCGGACAGGACCCCTAGCACAGATACGCAGTATTTT
- | TRBJ2-7 | - | TRBV7-2 | CASSLVEGHRYEQYF | TGTGCCAGCAGCTTAGTTGAGGGACACCGCTACGAGCAGTACTTC
- | TRBJ1-1 | TRBD1 | TRBV3-1/TRBV3-2 | CASSSPGTGLNTEAFF | TGTGCCAGCAGTTCTCCCGGGACAGGTTTGAACACTGAAGCTTTCTTT
once | TRBJ1-1 | TRBD1 | TRBV29-1 | CSGLGTGYTEAFF | TGCAGCGGGTTGGGGACAGGGTACACTGAAGCTTTCTTT
- | TRBJ1-5 | - | TRBV19 | CASSDSGDSNQPQHF | TGTGCCAGTAGCGATTCGGGGGATAGCAATCAGCCCCAGCATTTT
- | TRBJ2-1 | - | TRBV24-1 | CATSDFPRQGISYNEQFF | TGTGCCACCAGTGATTTCCCCAGGCAGGGAATCTCCTACAATGAGCAGTTCTTC
once | TRBJ1-4 | - | TRBV15 | CATSRDSGNEKLFF | TGTGCCACCAGCAGAGATTCCGGTAATGAAAAACTGTTTTTT